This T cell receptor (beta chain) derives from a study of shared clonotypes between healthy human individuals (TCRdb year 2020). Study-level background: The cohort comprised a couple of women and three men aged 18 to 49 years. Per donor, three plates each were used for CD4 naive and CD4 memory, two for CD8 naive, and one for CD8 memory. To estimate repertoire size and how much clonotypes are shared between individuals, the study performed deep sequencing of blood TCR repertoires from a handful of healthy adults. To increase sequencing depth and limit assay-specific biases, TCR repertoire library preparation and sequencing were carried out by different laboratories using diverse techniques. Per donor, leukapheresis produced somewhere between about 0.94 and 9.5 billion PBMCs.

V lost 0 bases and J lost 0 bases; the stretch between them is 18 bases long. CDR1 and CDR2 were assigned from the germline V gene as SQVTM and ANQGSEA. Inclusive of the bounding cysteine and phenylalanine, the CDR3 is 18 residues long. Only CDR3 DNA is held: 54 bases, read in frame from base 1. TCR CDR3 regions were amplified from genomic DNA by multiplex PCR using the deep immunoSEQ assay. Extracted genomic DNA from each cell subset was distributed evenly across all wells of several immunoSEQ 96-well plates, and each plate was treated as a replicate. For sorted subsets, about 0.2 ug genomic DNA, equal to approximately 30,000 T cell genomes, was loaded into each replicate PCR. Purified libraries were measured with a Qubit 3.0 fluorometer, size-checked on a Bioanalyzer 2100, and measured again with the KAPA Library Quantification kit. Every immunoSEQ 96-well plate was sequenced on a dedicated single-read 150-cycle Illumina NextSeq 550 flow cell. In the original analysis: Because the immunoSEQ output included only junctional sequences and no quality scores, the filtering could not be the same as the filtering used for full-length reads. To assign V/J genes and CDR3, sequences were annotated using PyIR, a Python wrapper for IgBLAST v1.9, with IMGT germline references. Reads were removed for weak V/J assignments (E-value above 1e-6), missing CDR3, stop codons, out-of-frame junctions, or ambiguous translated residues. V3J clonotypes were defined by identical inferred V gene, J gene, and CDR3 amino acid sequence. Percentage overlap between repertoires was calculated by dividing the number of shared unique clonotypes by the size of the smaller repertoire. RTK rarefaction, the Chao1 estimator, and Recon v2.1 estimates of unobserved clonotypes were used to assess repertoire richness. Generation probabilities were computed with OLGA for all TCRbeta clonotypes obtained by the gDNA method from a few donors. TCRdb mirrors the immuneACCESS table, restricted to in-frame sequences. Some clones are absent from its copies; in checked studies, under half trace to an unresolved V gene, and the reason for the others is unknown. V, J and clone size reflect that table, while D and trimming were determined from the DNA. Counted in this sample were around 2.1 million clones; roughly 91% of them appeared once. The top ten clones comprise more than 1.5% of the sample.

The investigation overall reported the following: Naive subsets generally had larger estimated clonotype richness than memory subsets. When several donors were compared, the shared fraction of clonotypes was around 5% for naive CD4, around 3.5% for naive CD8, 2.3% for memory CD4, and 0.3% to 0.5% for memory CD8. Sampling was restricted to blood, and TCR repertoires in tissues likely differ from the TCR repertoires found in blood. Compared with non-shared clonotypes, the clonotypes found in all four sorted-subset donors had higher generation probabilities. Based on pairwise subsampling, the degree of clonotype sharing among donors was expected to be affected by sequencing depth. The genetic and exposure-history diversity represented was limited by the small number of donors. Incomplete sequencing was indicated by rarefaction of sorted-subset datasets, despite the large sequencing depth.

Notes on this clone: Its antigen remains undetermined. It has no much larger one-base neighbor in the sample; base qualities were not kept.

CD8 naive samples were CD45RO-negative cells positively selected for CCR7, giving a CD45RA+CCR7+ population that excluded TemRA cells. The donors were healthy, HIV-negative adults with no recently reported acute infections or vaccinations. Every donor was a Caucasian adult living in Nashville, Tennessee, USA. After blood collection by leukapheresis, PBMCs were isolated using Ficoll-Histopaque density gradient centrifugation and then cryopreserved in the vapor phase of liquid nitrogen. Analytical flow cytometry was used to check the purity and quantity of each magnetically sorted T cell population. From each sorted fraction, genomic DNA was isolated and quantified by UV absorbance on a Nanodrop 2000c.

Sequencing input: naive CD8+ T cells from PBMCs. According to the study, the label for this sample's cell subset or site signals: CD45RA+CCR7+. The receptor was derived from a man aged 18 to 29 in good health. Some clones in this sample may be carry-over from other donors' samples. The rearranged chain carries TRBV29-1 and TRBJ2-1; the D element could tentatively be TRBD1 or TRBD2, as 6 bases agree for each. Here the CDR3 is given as CSVEDLRGRTSSYNEQFF. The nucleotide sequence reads TGCAGCGTTGAAGATCTTCGGGGGCGGACGAGCTCCTACAATGAGCAGTTCTTC.